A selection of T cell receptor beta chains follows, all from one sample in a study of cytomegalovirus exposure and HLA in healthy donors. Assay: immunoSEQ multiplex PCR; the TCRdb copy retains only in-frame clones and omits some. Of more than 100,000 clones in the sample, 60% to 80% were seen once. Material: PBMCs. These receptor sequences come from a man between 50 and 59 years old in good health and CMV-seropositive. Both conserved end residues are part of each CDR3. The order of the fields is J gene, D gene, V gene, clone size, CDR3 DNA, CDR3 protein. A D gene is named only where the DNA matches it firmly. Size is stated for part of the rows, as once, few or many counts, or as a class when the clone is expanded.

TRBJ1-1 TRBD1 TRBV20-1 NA TGCAGTGCTAGAGGACAGGGTGAGACTTTCTTT CSARGQGETFF
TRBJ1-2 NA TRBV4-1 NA TGCGCCAGCAGCGCAACGCGGGCGGCGGATGGCTACACCTTC CASSATRAADGYTF
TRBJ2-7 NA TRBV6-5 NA TGTGCCAGCAGTACACGGGACTCCTACGAGCAGTACTTC CASSTRDSYEQYF
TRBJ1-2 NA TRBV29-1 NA TGCAGCGTTGATAGTGGTGGTGGCTACACCTTC CSVDSGGGYTF
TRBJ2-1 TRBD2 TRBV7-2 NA TGTGCCAGCAGCGTCCGGCCGGGACTATACTACAATGAGCAGTTCTTC CASSVRPGLYYNEQFF
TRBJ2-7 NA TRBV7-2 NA TGTGCCAGCAGCCCCTTTAAGACATCAAGGACCTACGAGCAGTACTTC CASSPFKTSRTYEQYF
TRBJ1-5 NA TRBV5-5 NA TGTGCCAGCGACAGAACCGGGGGACCCAATCAGCCCCAGCATTTT CASDRTGGPNQPQHF
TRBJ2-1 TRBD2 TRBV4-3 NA TGCGCCAGCAGCCAAGATCTTGGTAGCGGGGCTCGCTACAATGAGCAGTTCTTC CASSQDLGSGARYNEQFF
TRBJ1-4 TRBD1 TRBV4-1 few TGCGCCAGCAGCCAAGGGACAGGTTTTGGTGAAAAACTGTTTTTT CASSQGTGFGEKLFF
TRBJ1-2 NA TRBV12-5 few TGTGCTAGTGGTTTAGGGACACCCAAGGTGGGTGGCTACACCTTC CASGLGTPKVGGYTF
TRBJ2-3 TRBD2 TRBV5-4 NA TGTGCCAGCAGCCCGGGAGGGCCGAGTACAGATACGCAGTATTTT CASSPGGPSTDTQYF
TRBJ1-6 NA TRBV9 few TGTGCCAGCAGCGTAAAGGGGGATAATTCACCCCTCCACTTT CASSVKGDNSPLHF
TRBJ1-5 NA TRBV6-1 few TGTGCCAGCAGTGAATTCCCAGGGGTAGGGCAGCCCCAGCATTTT CASSEFPGVGQPQHF
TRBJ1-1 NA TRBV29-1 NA TGCAGCGTTCCTGATACAAGGGGAAGGGCTGAAGCTTTCTTT CSVPDTRGRAEAFF
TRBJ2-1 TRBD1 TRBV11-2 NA TGTGCCAGCAGCTTAGATATGAGACAGGGGTTCCATGAGCAGTTCTTC CASSLDMRQGFHEQFF
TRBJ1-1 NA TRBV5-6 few TGTGCCAGCAGCTTGCTCGCAGATTCAACAACTGAAGCTTTCTTT CASSLLADSTTEAFF
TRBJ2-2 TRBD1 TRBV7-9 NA TGTGCCAGCAGCTTAGGGACAGGGTACACCGGGGAGCTGTTTTTT CASSLGTGYTGELFF
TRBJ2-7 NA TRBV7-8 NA TGTGCCAGCAGCTTAGCGCTCCAGGGCTACGAGCAGTACTTC CASSLALQGYEQYF
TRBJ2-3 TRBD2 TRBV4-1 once TGCGCCAGCAGCCAAGCTAGCGGGGGGAGCACAGATACGCAGTATTTT CASSQASGGSTDTQYF
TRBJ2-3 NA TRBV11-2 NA TGTGCCAGCGTAACAGACAGGAGCACAGATACGCAGTATTTT CASVTDRSTDTQYF
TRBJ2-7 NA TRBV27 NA TGTGCCAGCAGCACCACCGGGGTTCCCTACGAGCAGTACTTC CASSTTGVPYEQYF
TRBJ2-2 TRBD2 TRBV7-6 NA TGTGCCAGCAGCTTAGAGCGGCGGGAGGGCACCGGGGAGCTGTTTTTT CASSLERREGTGELFF
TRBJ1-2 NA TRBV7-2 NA TGTGCCAGCAGCTCCCGCGGTGGCTACACCTTC CASSSRGGYTF
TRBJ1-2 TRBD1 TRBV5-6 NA TGTGCCAGCAGCTTGGATTACAGGGGGGTGCGCGGCTACACCTTC CASSLDYRGVRGYTF
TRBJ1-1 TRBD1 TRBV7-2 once TGTGCCAGCTCGGGACAGGGGAACACTGAAGCTTTCTTT CASSGQGNTEAFF
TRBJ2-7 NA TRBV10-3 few TGTGCCATCAGTGAGGGGGGGTCCACCTACGAGCAGTACTTC CAISEGGSTYEQYF
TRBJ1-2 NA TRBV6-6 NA TGTGCCAGCAGTCAACTAGGGCCCAACTATGGCTACACCTTC CASSQLGPNYGYTF
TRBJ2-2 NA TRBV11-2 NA TGTGCCAGCAGCTTACTAGCAGCGAACACCGGGGAGCTGTTTTTT CASSLLAANTGELFF
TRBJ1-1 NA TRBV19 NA TGTGCCAGTAGTAACTCTCAGGGGAGAGTTCGGACTGAAGCTTTCTTT CASSNSQGRVRTEAFF
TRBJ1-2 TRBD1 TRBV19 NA TGTGCCAGTAGTCTAGGTGCTCTGACAGGGGGCGTCACTAACTATGGCTACACCTTC CASSLGALTGGVTNYGYTF
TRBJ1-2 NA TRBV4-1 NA TGCGCCAGCACGACGCCGGGACAAGCCCCCTATGGCTACACCTTC CASTTPGQAPYGYTF